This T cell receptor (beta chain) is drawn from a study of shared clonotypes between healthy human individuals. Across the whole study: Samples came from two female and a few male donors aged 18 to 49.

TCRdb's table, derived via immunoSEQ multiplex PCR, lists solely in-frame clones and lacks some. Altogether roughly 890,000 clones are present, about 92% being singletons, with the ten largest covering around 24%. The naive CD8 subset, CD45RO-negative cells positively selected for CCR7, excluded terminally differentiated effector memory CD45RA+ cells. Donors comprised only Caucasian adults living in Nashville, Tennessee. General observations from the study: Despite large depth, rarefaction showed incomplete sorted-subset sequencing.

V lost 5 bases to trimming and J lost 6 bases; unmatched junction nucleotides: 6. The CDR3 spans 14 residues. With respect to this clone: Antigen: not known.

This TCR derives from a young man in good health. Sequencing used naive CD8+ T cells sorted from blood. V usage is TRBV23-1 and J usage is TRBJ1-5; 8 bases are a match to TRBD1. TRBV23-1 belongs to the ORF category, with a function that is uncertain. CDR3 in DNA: TGCGCCAGCAGTGCCCAGGGGGCGATTCAGCCCCAGCATTTT. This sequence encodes CASSAQGAIQPQHF.